This passage covers 8 T cell receptor beta chains from one sample sequenced in a study of cytotoxic CD8 clonotypes in ibrutinib-treated CLL. The protocol was immunoSEQ multiplex PCR, while the TCRdb copy is restricted to in-frame clones and leaves out a portion. Of about 160,000 clones in the sample, 70% to 90% are singletons; the top ten hold around 3%. The input for sequencing was PBMCs, taken at disease progression, from a patient treated with ibrutinib. These receptors were taken from a human donor with chronic lymphocytic leukemia.

The J gene is TRBJ1-2, the V gene TRBV28; TRBD1 agrees at 7 bases. Germline V gene data show CDR1 as MDHEN and CDR2 as SYDVKM. V dropped 5 bases and J dropped 8; count of bases not matched to a gene: 8. This CDR3 region has 13 residues. The CDR3 is CASSPDRAGGYTF. The CDR3 nucleotides are TGTGCCAGCAGTCCTGACAGGGCAGGAGGCTACACCTTC.

This sequence joins TRBV30 and TRBJ1-1; 7 nucleotides match TRBD1. This CDR3 comprises 12 residues. The J segment lost 2 bases and the V segment lost 7 bases, leaving 4 bases of the junction unmatched. Germline CDR1 is GTSNPN and CDR2 is SVGIG (reference sequence). DNA of the CDR3: TGTGCCTTGACAGGGCTTAACACTGAAGCTTTCTTT. Protein sequence: CALTGLNTEAFF.

The V and J genes are TRBV7-6 and TRBJ2-1; 7 bases match TRBD1. CDR3 size: 15 residues. Germline-derived CDR1 and CDR2 are SGHVS and FNYEAQ. V trimming: 1 base; J trimming: 6 bases; junction bases outside the gene matches: 6. The CDR3 DNA sequence: TGTGCCAGCAGCTTAGGGAGTCGACAGGGCAATGAGCAGTTCTTC. This codes for CASSLGSRQGNEQFF.

This chain connects TRBV6-1 to TRBJ1-5; D unclear. The germline gives CDR1 MNHNS, CDR2 SASEGT. V was cut by 8 bases and J by 2 bases, with 10 bases left in between. The CDR3 spans 13 residues. CDR3 DNA sequence: TGTGCCAGCCAGGATGGAGGCAATCAGCCCCAGCATTTT. Translated, it gives CASQDGGNQPQHF.

The chain is built from TRBV19 and TRBJ1-2; unclear D gene. The CDR3 covers 14 residues. Trimming took off 0 bases at V and 7 bases at J, with 12 bases between the two ends. The germline V gene has CDR1 LNHDA and CDR2 SQIVND (reference sequence). The CDR3 DNA follows: TGTGCCAGTAGTATAGACACACTGGTGGTTGGCTACACCTTC. Translated, it gives CASSIDTLVVGYTF. Full variable domain (missing parts from reference TRBV19 and TRBJ1-2): DGGITQSPKYLFRKEGQNVTLSCEQNLNHDAMYWYRQDPGQGLRLIYYSQIVNDFQKGDIAEGYSVSREKKESFPLTVTSAQKNPTAFYLCASSIDTLVVGYTFGSGTRLTVV.

The rearrangement links TRBV7-8 to TRBJ1-1; D gene unclear. Trimming left V 5 bases short and J 0 bases short, with 13 bases between. The germline V gene encodes CDR1 SGHVS and CDR2 FQNEAQ. CDR3 length: 15 amino acids. The CDR3 loop reads CASSPPGGMNTEAFF. In nucleotides, the CDR3 is TGTGCCAGCAGCCCCCCGGGAGGGATGAACACTGAAGCTTTCTTT.

The V call is TRBV29-1, the J call TRBJ1-4; D remains unclear. Germline V lookup: CDR1 SQVTM, CDR2 ANQGSEA. The CDR3 is 11 amino acids. V lost 5 bases to trimming and J lost 4 bases, with 5 bases between them. CDR3 nucleotide sequence: TGCAGCGTTTACAATAATGAAAAACTGTTTTTT. Its translation: CSVYNNEKLFF.

This chain uses TRBV18 with TRBJ2-7, with a weak D call TRBD1 (6 bases). Germline CDR1 KGHSH, CDR2 LQKENI. The germline V and J ends were trimmed by 3 bases and 0 bases, with 15 bases remaining between them. This CDR3 has 16 amino acids. CDR3 coding DNA: TGTGCCAGCTCACCGACCCGGACAGTGAGCTCCTACGAGCAGTACTTC. Protein: CASSPTRTVSSYEQYF.